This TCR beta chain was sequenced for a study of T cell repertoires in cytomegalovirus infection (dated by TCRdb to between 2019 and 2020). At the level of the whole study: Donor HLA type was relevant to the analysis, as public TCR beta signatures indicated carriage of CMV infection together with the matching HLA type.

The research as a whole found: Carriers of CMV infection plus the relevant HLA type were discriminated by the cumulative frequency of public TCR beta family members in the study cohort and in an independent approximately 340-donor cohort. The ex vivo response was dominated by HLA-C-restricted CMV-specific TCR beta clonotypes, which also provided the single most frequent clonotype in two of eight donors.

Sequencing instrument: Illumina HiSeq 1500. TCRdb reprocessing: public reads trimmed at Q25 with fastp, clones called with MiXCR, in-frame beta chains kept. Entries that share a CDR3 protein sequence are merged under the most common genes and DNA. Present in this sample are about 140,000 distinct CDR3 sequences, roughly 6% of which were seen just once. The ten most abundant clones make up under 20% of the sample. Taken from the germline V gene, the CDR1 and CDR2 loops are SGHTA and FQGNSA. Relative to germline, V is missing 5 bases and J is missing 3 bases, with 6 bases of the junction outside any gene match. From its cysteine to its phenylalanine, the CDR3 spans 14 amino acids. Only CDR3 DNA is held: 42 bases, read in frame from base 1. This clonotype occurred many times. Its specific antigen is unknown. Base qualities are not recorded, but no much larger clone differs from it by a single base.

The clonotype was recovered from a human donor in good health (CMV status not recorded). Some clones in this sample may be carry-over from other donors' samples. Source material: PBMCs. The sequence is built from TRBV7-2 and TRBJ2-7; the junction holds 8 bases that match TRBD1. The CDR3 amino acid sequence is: CASSPRTGRYEQYF. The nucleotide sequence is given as TGTGCCAGCAGCCCGAGGACAGGGCGCTACGAGCAGTACTTC.